What follows describes a single TCR beta chain. The specificity of this receptor is unknown. There are no base qualities to consult, and no much larger clone falls within one base. To be included, a participant needed at least one PBMC sample from before ART initiation plus at least two post-ART samples. Treatment was received in the United States of America by all participants with HIV. Before DNA extraction, cryopreserved samples of about 0.9-10 million PBMC were thawed and then washed. At the time of the earliest PBMC sample for each participant with HIV, ages ranged from about 20 to 54 years. PBMC samples from each participant spanned 1-4 timepoints before ART initiation and 2-8 timepoints after ART initiation, with a median of 7 samples. For every participant, serial HIV viral load, CD4+ T-cell count, ART history and demographic data were obtained. Genomic DNA was extracted from unsorted PBMC with a Qiagen kit on a QIAcube, with processing performed in batches of 12 samples.

The data were taken from a study of long-term antiretroviral therapy in people with HIV (dated by TCRdb to between 2021 and 2024). For the wider study: The earliest samples were collected roughly a decade before the 2015 WHO recommendation for immediate ART, at a time when ART was usually postponed until CD4 counts fell. A retrospective serial study tested whether changes in peripheral blood TRB repertoire composition and diversity were associated with ART initiation and durable HIV suppression. A total of over 150 cryopreserved PBMC samples came from 25 to 35 adults with confirmed HIV infection and were collected serially over a mean of about 6 years (range 1-12). About 40% of the 30 participants with HIV were female. Test extractions of a monoclonal T-cell line alongside some 35 polyclonal samples showed no cross-contamination during QIAcube processing.

What the work shows at the level of the full study, not this receptor alone: The samples span the years 2004 to 2017, and the ART regimens used at that time may not be as effective as current regimens. CDR3 length ranges in HIV repertoires were narrower than in controls, and network structure suggested an antigen-experienced repertoire with only a slight naive shift after ART. Unsorted PBMC were profiled instead of sorted CD4+ and CD8+ T cells because pre-ART samples had limited cell numbers. Starting ART was linked to a significant rise in TRB diversity, yet even after long-term ART the diversity remained significantly lower than in transplant donor controls. Expanded TRB clones identified before ART initiation dominated the repertoire across all time points, though the dominance fluctuated and decreased in many PLHIV after ART. Owing to limited PBMC availability, only the TCR beta chain was sequenced, without alpha chain pairing. No data were available on ART adherence, viral resistance or therapy changes, limiting inferences about post-ART repertoire changes.

Sequencing of the TRB variable region was done with the immunoSEQ hsTCRB v3.0 assay at survey level resolution. The target sequencing depth for TRB was roughly 40,000-50,000 T-cell genomes per sample. An Illumina MiSeq with a v3 150-cycle kit was used to sequence the pooled TRB libraries. From the authors' description of their analysis: Repertoire analysis ran in R within a reproducible Nextflow workflow covering QC, data transformation and analysis. Custom analyses were implemented in LymphoSeq2, an R package for AIRR-Seq data exploration. A few samples that yielded fewer than 5000 total TRB sequences were excluded, so that around 190 HIV repertoires were analyzed. Of the roughly 180 retained HIV repertoires, about 60 were collected before and approximately 130 after ART initiation. Repertoires were downsampled to 5000 TRB nucleotide sequences, with summary statistics averaged over 100 downsampling iterations. TRB sequences were retained for analysis only if CDR3 regions of at least seven amino acids were present. Diversity was assessed using a clonality score derived from Shannon entropy and using the Gini coefficient. In the repertoire networks, any two of the top 5000 CDR3 amino acid sequences were connected whenever the two sequences differed by an edit distance of one. Antigen specificity groups and MHC restriction were predicted for TRB CDR3 amino acid sequences with GLIPH2. To flag known CMV, EBV, HIV or tissue antigen associations, CDR3 amino acid sequences were matched against VDJdb and McPAS-TCR. Pre-ART, post-ART and control groups were compared with Wilcoxon signed-rank tests and Holm-Bonferroni correction. TCRdb re-hosts the immuneACCESS table, in-frame sequences only. Its copies lack some clones; in the studies checked, an unresolved V gene accounts for under half of them, and the cause for the rest is not known. D and trimming come from the DNA, and the V and J calls and clone size come from that table. This sample gives more than 20,000 clones in total; about 86% of them show up just once. Clones ranked in the top ten supply around 4% of the sample.

The TCR was taken from a woman aged 30 to 39 with HIV. This specimen was unsorted PBMCs, taken 1.9 years after starting antiretroviral therapy.

The base sequence is TGTGCCAGCAGCTTATCGGGCAGGGGGCATGAAAAACTGTTTTTT. The encoded protein is CASSLSGRGHEKLFF. The chain joins TRBV11-2 to TRBJ1-4; 8 of the junction bases match TRBD1. Trimmed from V: 2 bases; trimmed from J: 6 bases; junction bases lacking a gene match: 5. There are 15 amino acids in the CDR3, from cysteine to phenylalanine inclusive. The read is trimmed to its CDR3 DNA, 45 bases read in frame from base 1. Via the germline V gene, CDR1 is SGHAT and CDR2 FQNNGV. The entire variable domain, with the stretches around the CDR3 drawn from the reference TRBV11-2 and TRBJ1-4 proteins, is EAGVAQSPRYKIIEKRQSVAFWCNPISGHATLYWYQQILGQGPKLLIQFQNNGVVDDSQLPKDRFSAERLKGVDSTLKIQPAKLEDSAVYLCASSLSGRGHEKLFFGSGTQLSVL.